These 8 T cell receptor beta chains came from one sample sequenced in a study of CD4 T cells in relation to SARS-CoV-2 and coronaviruses. Assay: immunoSEQ multiplex PCR; the TCRdb copy retains only in-frame clones and omits some. The profile shows roughly 25,000 clones, about 70% of them singletons. For these receptors, no antigen is known. The unexposed donors gave CD4+ T cells in about 2010-2018, prior to COVID-19. After roughly ten days of culture, CD4+ T cells were isolated. Sequencing was done on a sample of CD4+ T cells from PBMCs, cultured in vitro. These receptors all come from a human donor in good health.

The chain employs TRBV7-2 and TRBJ1-6; TRBD1 agrees at 10 bases. The J segment lost 10 bases and the V segment lost 5 bases, leaving 17 bases of the junction unmatched. This CDR3 has 18 residues. Germline lookup yields CDR1 SGHTA and CDR2 FQGNSA. CDR3 in DNA: TGTGCCAGCAGCCCGGCCCCATACCGGGACAGGGGAGGCTCACCCCTCCACTTT. As protein: CASSPAPYRDRGGSPLHF.

This clone occurred once. This chain uses TRBV2 with TRBJ1-5; 8 bases line up with TRBD1. Germline assignment: CDR1 SNHLY and CDR2 FYNNEI. The V and J ends lost 8 bases and 5 bases, in that order; junction bases with no gene match: 5. The CDR3 extends over 13 amino acids. Here the CDR3 reads CASCGQGDQPQHF. DNA of the CDR3: TGTGCCAGCTGCGGACAGGGTGATCAGCCCCAGCATTTT.

This clone is labeled medium-sized (0.01 to 0.1%). The chain links TRBV6-2 or TRBV6-3 to TRBJ2-1, with 7 bases matching TRBD2. The CDR3 has 17 residues. Germline values: CDR1 MNHEY, CDR2 SVGEGT. With V trimmed by 0 bases and J by 1 base, 6 bases remained unmatched. The CDR3 here is CASSYSLLRGSYNEQFF. CDR3 DNA sequence: TGTGCCAGCAGTTACTCCCTGTTGCGGGGGTCCTACAATGAGCAGTTCTTC.

This clone was detected only a few times. The chain couples TRBV7-2 to TRBJ2-1; D perhaps matches TRBD2 (5 bases). Germline assignment: CDR1 SGHTA and CDR2 FQGNSA. The CDR3 has 12 amino acids. V was shortened by 10 bases and J by 3 bases, with 10 bases between the two germline ends. The CDR3 reads CATGERYNEQFF. The CDR3 DNA reads TGTGCCACCGGGGAACGCTACAATGAGCAGTTCTTC.

The chain couples TRBV4-1 to TRBJ2-3; no clear D gene. Per germline, CDR1 MGHRA and CDR2 YSYEKL. Between the trimmed V and J ends, which lost 1 base and 3 bases, there was a span of 14 bases. The CDR3 consists of 16 residues. The CDR3 spells CASSQGTATMTDTQYF. The CDR3 DNA reads TGCGCCAGCAGCCAAGGGACGGCTACTATGACAGATACGCAGTATTTT.

V and J are TRBV10-3 and TRBJ1-1; 7 nucleotides agree with TRBD1. This CDR3 has 13 residues. V dropped 9 bases and J dropped 5; count of bases not matched to a gene: 9. CDR1 is ENHRY, CDR2 SYGVKD, per germline. CDR3 residues: CAIRQGGETEAFF. CDR3 bases: TGTGCCATTCGACAGGGAGGGGAAACTGAAGCTTTCTTT.

This chain joins TRBV7-8 and TRBJ1-4; D is undetermined. CDR3 length: 13 amino acids. Germline CDR1 is SGHVS and CDR2 is FQNEAQ. The ends were cut back, 5 bases at V and 8 bases at J, with 12 bases in the middle. The CDR3 bases are TGTGCCAGCAGCCCCCCGGGCAGCGAAAAACTGTTTTTT. Its translation is CASSPPGSEKLFF.

The J gene is TRBJ2-5, the V gene TRBV18, with 7 bases fitting TRBD2. Germline CDR1 is KGHSH and CDR2 is LQKENI. This CDR3 has 13 amino acids. With V trimmed by 5 bases and J by 4 bases, 4 bases remained unmatched. CDR3: CASSMRETETQYF. The CDR3 DNA is TGTGCCAGCTCAATGCGGGAGACAGAGACCCAGTACTTC. Full variable domain (outside the CDR3, taken from reference TRBV18 and TRBJ2-5): NAGVMQNPRHLVRRRGQEARLRCSPMKGHSHVYWYRQLPEEGLKFMVYLQKENIIDESGMPKERFSAEFPKEGPSILRIQQVVRGDSAAYFCASSMRETETQYFGPGTRLLVL.